This paragraph reports one T cell receptor beta chain. As yet, its antigen is unknown. This specimen belongs to a study of T cell responses to AZD1222 COVID-19 vaccine. General study points: Repertoires in all cases were sampled only once the peak T cell response had passed. Donors were mostly white British, more females; clonal diversity possibly underestimated.

TCRdb's table, derived via immunoSEQ multiplex PCR, lists solely in-frame clones and lacks some. The data contain approximately 100,000 clones, approximately 87% of them singletons. From germline, CDR1 is SQVTM and CDR2 ANQGSEA. The CDR3 has 14 amino acids. V was cut by 0 bases and J by 4 bases, with 12 bases left in between. The specimen was peripheral blood, collected on day 0 of AZD1222 vaccination. The sequence derives from an adult in good health. The rearrangement joins TRBV29-1 to TRBJ2-5; no definite D call. The CDR3 DNA follows: TGCAGCGTTGAAGATCATTTGGTGGGAGAGACCCAGTACTTC. Translating it yields CSVEDHLVGETQYF.